A selection of T cell receptor beta chains follows, all from one sample in a study of T cell repertoires in cytomegalovirus infection. Each CDR3 protein gets one entry after TCRdb re-called the reads with MiXCR. The sample includes about 400,000 distinct CDR3 sequences, 15% to 20% of them seen just once. The sample consisted of PBMCs. The receptors come from a human donor in good health (CMV status not recorded). Some clones in this sample may be carry-over from other donors' samples. Each CDR3 is given with its conserved first and last residue. D genes are given only for firm matches. Rows give clone size only sometimes, using once, few, many, or a class for an expanded clone.

v_gene,d_gene,j_gene,abundance,CDR3aa,CDR3nt
TRBV30,-,TRBJ1-4,-,CAWKGATNEKLFF,TGTGCCTGGAAGGGAGCAACTAATGAAAAACTGTTTTTT
TRBV7-9,-,TRBJ1-4,-,CASSPRGGAPTNEKLFF,TGTGCCAGCAGCCCCCGGGGCGGGGCTCCAACTAATGAAAAACTGTTTTTT
TRBV5-6,-,TRBJ2-7,many,CASTPRPQSYEQYF,TGTGCCAGCACCCCCCGCCCGCAGTCCTACGAGCAGTACTTC
TRBV6-1,-,TRBJ2-5,many,CASSRDPKETQYF,TGTGCCAGCAGTCGGGACCCCAAAGAGACCCAGTACTTC
TRBV7-8,TRBD1,TRBJ1-2,many,CASSPRQGVWGYTF,TGTGCCAGCAGCCCTCGACAGGGGGTGTGGGGCTACACCTTC
TRBV7-2,TRBD1,TRBJ1-1,many,CASSWGQMNTEAFF,TGTGCCAGCAGCTGGGGACAGATGAACACTGAAGCTTTCTTT
TRBV12-5,TRBD2,TRBJ2-3,few,CASGSALAGGLDTQYF,TGTGCTAGTGGTTCCGCCCTAGCGGGAGGCTTGGATACGCAGTATTTT
TRBV12-3/TRBV12-4,-,TRBJ1-1,-,CASSPRDPEAFF,TGTGCCAGCAGTCCCCGAGACCCTGAAGCTTTCTTT
TRBV12-3/TRBV12-4,TRBD1,TRBJ1-6,many,CASSPYRGTNSPLHF,TGTGCCAGCAGTCCCTACAGGGGCACTAATTCACCCCTCCACTTT
TRBV19,-,TRBJ1-5,-,CASSIVGNQPQHF,TGTGCCAGTAGTATTGTGGGCAATCAGCCCCAGCATTTT
TRBV6-1,TRBD1,TRBJ1-1,many,CASSKGQDRTEAFF,TGTGCCAGCAGTAAAGGACAGGACCGCACTGAAGCTTTCTTT